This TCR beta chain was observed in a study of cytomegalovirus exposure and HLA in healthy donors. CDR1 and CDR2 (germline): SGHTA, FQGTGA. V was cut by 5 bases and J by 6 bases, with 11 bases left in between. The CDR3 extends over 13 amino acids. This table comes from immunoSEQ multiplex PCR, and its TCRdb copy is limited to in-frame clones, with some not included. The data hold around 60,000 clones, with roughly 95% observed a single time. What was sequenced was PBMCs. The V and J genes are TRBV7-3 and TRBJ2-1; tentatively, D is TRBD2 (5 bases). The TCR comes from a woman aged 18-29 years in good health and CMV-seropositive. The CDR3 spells CASSPTSFNEQFF. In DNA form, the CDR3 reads TGTGCCAGCAGCCCAACTAGTTTCAATGAGCAGTTCTTC.